This T cell receptor (beta chain) emerged from a study of blood T cell repertoires in COVID-19. Measured with immunoSEQ multiplex PCR; TCRdb has only the in-frame clones, and not every one. The sample yields around 100,000 clones, roughly 82% seen once. Germline CDR1 SEHNR, CDR2 FQNEAQ (reference sequence). Trimming removed 1 base at V and 9 bases at J, with 14 bases between. The CDR3 runs to 14 residues. The TCR comes from a man aged 60 to 69 with acute or convalescent COVID-19. Sequences were obtained from peripheral blood. The rearrangement links TRBV7-9 to TRBJ2-3, with D possibly being TRBD2 (6 bases). The CDR3 DNA follows: TGTGCCAGCAGCTTAGGGACTATCTTGGGCACGCAGTATTTT. This gives the protein CASSLGTILGTQYF.